This T cell receptor beta chain was found in a study of Ad26.COV2.S vaccination and SARS-CoV-2 variants. The V end was cut by 1 base, the J end by 0 bases, with 7 bases between. CDR1 MGHRA and CDR2 YSYEKL come from the germline V gene. This CDR3 has 14 residues. Treatment: some 20 received Ad26.COV2.S at low or high dose, single or two shots; about 5 received placebo; per-sample allocation not given. Specimens were obtained on day 63 following the first vaccine or placebo injection. The method was immunoSEQ multiplex PCR; TCRdb's version includes in-frame clones alone and lacks a portion of them. This sample has hundreds of thousands of clones, with about 87% found just once.

The sequence was collected from a person aged 18 to 65 who received the Ad26.COV2.S COVID-19 vaccine or a placebo. The input for sequencing was peripheral blood, taken in a trial of Ad26.COV2.S vaccine versus placebo. The genes are TRBV4-1 and TRBJ2-7, with unresolved D. CDR3 sequence (DNA): TGCGCCAGCAGCCAAGTCCCTAGCTCCTACGAGCAGTACTTC. This sequence encodes CASSQVPSSYEQYF.